This is a list of T cell receptor beta chains from one sample in a study of T cells after posttransplantation cyclophosphamide. Method: immunoSEQ multiplex PCR; TCRdb's copy keeps in-frame clones and lacks some. The sample has 20,000 to 25,000 clones, 73% seen once. Specimen: memory CD4+ T cells sorted from PBMCs. The receptors were gathered from a woman in her sixties or seventies in good health, CMV-negative, and a related stem cell transplant donor. Each CDR3 is given with its conserved first and last residue. Each record gives: D gene, CDR3 length, V gene, J gene, CDR3 protein. The D gene is left open where the match is weak.

d_call: TRBD2
cdr3_length: 16
v_call: TRBV4-1
j_call: TRBJ2-1
cdr3_aa: CASSLGTSGRYNEQFF

d_call: -
cdr3_length: 16
v_call: TRBV7-9
j_call: TRBJ1-3
cdr3_aa: CASSSFQWTAGNTIYF

d_call: TRBD1
cdr3_length: 14
v_call: TRBV9
j_call: TRBJ1-2
cdr3_aa: CASSAGGFYDGYTF

d_call: TRBD2
cdr3_length: 13
v_call: TRBV4-1
j_call: TRBJ2-7
cdr3_aa: CASSQEGGGVQYF

d_call: -
cdr3_length: 16
v_call: TRBV7-9
j_call: TRBJ2-4
cdr3_aa: CASSLGGGSAKNIQYF

d_call: -
cdr3_length: 17
v_call: TRBV27
j_call: TRBJ1-3
cdr3_aa: CASSLGGERSSGNTIYF

d_call: -
cdr3_length: 15
v_call: TRBV18
j_call: TRBJ2-2
cdr3_aa: CASSSGTLNTGELFF

d_call: -
cdr3_length: 14
v_call: TRBV30
j_call: TRBJ1-3
cdr3_aa: CAWSRDISGNTIYF

d_call: -
cdr3_length: 12
v_call: TRBV6-6
j_call: TRBJ1-2
cdr3_aa: CASNNPNYGYTF

d_call: TRBD2
cdr3_length: 16
v_call: TRBV29-1
j_call: TRBJ2-1
cdr3_aa: CSVMGRLAGVDNEQFF

d_call: TRBD1
cdr3_length: 14
v_call: TRBV27
j_call: TRBJ1-5
cdr3_aa: CASGTQQGLQPQHF

d_call: -
cdr3_length: 14
v_call: TRBV19
j_call: TRBJ2-4
cdr3_aa: CASSIDLEGTIQYF

d_call: -
cdr3_length: 17
v_call: TRBV7-9
j_call: TRBJ1-4
cdr3_aa: CASRQNPRGYEPEKLFF

d_call: TRBD1
cdr3_length: 16
v_call: TRBV19
j_call: TRBJ1-3
cdr3_aa: CASSMKGASSGNTIYF

d_call: -
cdr3_length: 12
v_call: TRBV7-3
j_call: TRBJ1-1
cdr3_aa: CASSHLEPEAFF